This T cell receptor beta chain was profiled in a study of blood T cells in healthy people across ages. Study-level points and caveats: Compared with aged donors, long-lived donors showed fewer expanded clones, suggesting selection.

The authors ran a second PCR of roughly 7 to 11 cycles using a sample-barcoded 5' primer and a J-beta primer mix. TCRdb re-derived calls from the 5' RACE reads in MiXCR, one entry per CDR3 protein. The top ten hold 2% to 2.5% of the sample, which has roughly 2 million distinct CDR3 sequences, 40% to 55% seen once. In germline, CDR1 is SGHTA, CDR2 FQGNSA. The CDR3 is 15 residues long. The V and J ends lost 5 bases and 7 bases respectively, with 21 bases between them. A remark on this clonotype: Its antigen is as yet unknown.

Material: blood. The clonotype originates from a woman aged 40 to 50 in good health. This rearrangement joins TRBV7-2 to TRBJ2-7; D call uncertain. CDR3 coding DNA: TGTGCCAGCAGCGGCTTTGCGCATAATAACAATGAGCAGTACTTC. It yields the protein CASSGFAHNNNEQYF.